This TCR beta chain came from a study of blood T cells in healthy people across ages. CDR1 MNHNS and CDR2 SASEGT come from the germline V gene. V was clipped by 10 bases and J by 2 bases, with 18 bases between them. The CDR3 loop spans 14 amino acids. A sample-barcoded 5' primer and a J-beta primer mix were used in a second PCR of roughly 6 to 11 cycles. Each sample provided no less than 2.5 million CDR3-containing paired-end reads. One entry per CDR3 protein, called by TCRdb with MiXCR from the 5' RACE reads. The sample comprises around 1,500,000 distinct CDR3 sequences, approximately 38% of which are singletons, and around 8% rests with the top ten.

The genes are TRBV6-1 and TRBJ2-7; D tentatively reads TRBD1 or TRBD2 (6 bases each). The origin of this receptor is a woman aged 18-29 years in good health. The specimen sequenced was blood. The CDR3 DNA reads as TGTGCCAACTCGGAGGGGGGCTTGGCCTACGAGCAGTACTTC. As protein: CANSEGGLAYEQYF.